This T cell receptor (beta chain) was documented in a study of cytomegalovirus exposure and HLA in healthy donors. The study ran its PCR with 60 Vbeta and 13 Jbeta primers. Only in-frame clones appear in the TCRdb table, and some are missing; sequencing was by immunoSEQ multiplex PCR. The data show over 150,000 clones, 80% seen once. Findings and caveats of the study: With DRB1 most and HLA-C fewest, TCR association rates differed between HLA loci in a later analysis. Cytomegalovirus association was assigned to 150 to 200 TCR beta chains. Many donors carried some public TCRs, although rarity characterized most TCR sequences.

This CDR3 has 11 amino acids. Trimming shortened V by 5 bases and J by 2 bases, and 3 bases separated the two germline ends. Germline V gives CDR1 SEHNR, CDR2 FQNEAQ (reference sequence). Note on this clone: Antigen unknown.

The TCR sequence derives from a boy between 10 and 17 years old in good health and CMV-seronegative. This chain joins TRBV7-9 and TRBJ2-5; the D is unclear. The material sequenced was PBMCs. CDR3 residues: CASSLQETQYF. CDR3 coding DNA: TGTGCCAGCAGCCTGCAAGAGACCCAGTACTTC.